The 2 T cell receptor beta chains below come from one sample, sequenced in a study of blood T cell repertoires in COVID-19. Clones were read by immunoSEQ multiplex PCR, and TCRdb kept only the in-frame ones, dropping some. The sample records about 75,000 clones, roughly 90% being singletons. The sample taken for sequencing was peripheral blood. These receptors came from a human donor in a cohort sampled during active COVID-19.

The chain recombines TRBV19 with TRBJ2-1, with TRBD2 identical over 10 bases. Germline V gene lookup returns CDR1 LNHDA and CDR2 SQIVND (reference sequence). This CDR3 comprises 15 residues. With 4 bases clipped from V and 7 bases from J, the junction kept 7 bases outside the gene matches. CDR3 nucleotides: TGTGCCAGTAGTAAGCTAGCGGGAGAGAGGAATGAGCAGTTCTTC. Translating it yields CASSKLAGERNEQFF. The full variable domain, its missing parts supplied by reference TRBV19 and TRBJ2-1, is DGGITQSPKYLFRKEGQNVTLSCEQNLNHDAMYWYRQDPGQGLRLIYYSQIVNDFQKGDIAEGYSVSREKKESFPLTVTSAQKNPTAFYLCASSKLAGERNEQFFGPGTRLTVL.

The CDR3 DNA reads TGTGCCAGCAGCGAAGGGACAGCGATCTCCTACGAGCAGTACTTC. Protein: CASSEGTAISYEQYF. The chain uses TRBV9 and TRBJ2-7, with 7 nucleotides matching TRBD1. Germline V gene lookup returns CDR1 SGDLS and CDR2 YYNGEE. This CDR3 is built from 15 residues. V was clipped by 3 bases and J by 0 bases; unmatched bases: 6.